The 8 T cell receptor beta chains in this list originate from one sample, sequenced in a study of blood T cell repertoires in COVID-19. Sequencing was performed with immunoSEQ multiplex PCR; in TCRdb, only in-frame clones are kept and a portion is missing. The sample has under 45,000 clones, around four fifths seen once; the top ten hold under 7%. The specimen sequenced was peripheral blood. The receptor set was obtained from a man in his fifties or sixties with active COVID-19.

The CDR3 region is CASSAITSGETNEQFF. In nucleotides, the CDR3 is TGTGCCAGCAGCGCTATCACTAGCGGGGAAACCAATGAGCAGTTCTTC. The rearrangement uses TRBV5-4 and TRBJ2-1; 10 bases align to TRBD2. Germline V gives CDR1 SGHNT, CDR2 YYREEE (reference sequence). The trim removed 4 bases at V and 6 bases at J, leaving 10 bases unmatched. The CDR3 length is 16 residues.

The chain joins TRBV27 to TRBJ1-1; 9 positions agree with TRBD1. Losses at the gene ends were 2 bases for V and 4 bases for J; bases not matched to a gene: 11. The germline gives CDR1 MNHEY, CDR2 SMNVEV (reference sequence). CDR3 length: 17 amino acids. CDR3 sequence (DNA): TGTGCCAGCAGTTTAAGTACCGGGACAGGGTTTGTCACTGAAGCTTTCTTT. Protein: CASSLSTGTGFVTEAFF.

The V call is TRBV5-1, the J call TRBJ2-1; TRBD2 matches 14 bases. In germline, CDR1 is SGHRS, CDR2 YFSETQ. The CDR3 is 17 amino acids. Unmatched junction bases numbered 7, after V lost 4 bases and J lost 4 bases. CDR3: CASSKSTSGRAYNEQFF. The CDR3 DNA reads as TGCGCCAGCAGCAAATCGACTAGCGGGAGGGCTTACAATGAGCAGTTCTTC.

V is TRBV14 and J is TRBJ2-2, with D perhaps TRBD2 (5 bases). CDR1 is SGHDN, CDR2 FVKESK, per germline. This CDR3 region has 14 residues. The V end was cut by 1 base, the J end by 4 bases, with 7 bases between. CDR3 sequence: CASSQVGLTGELFF. Written as DNA, the CDR3 is TGTGCCAGCAGCCAAGTTGGACTCACCGGGGAGCTGTTTTTT.

The rearrangement links TRBV18 to TRBJ1-2; D might be TRBD1 (6 bases). Germline V gives CDR1 KGHSH, CDR2 LQKENI. CDR3 size: 13 residues. V was clipped by 3 bases and J by 6 bases, with 11 bases between them. The CDR3 spells CASSPNRENGYTF. The CDR3 DNA reads as TGTGCCAGCTCACCCAACAGGGAAAATGGCTACACCTTC.

Only one count was recorded for this clone. The chain joins TRBV10-3 to TRBJ2-7, with TRBD2 matching over 14 bases. This CDR3 has 19 amino acids. The ends lost 0 bases at V and 4 bases at J; junction bases unmatched: 11. In germline, CDR1 is ENHRY, CDR2 SYGVKD. The CDR3 is CAISESGTSGSVRRYEQYF. As DNA, the CDR3 is TGTGCCATCAGTGAGTCTGGGACTAGCGGGAGTGTTAGAAGATACGAGCAGTACTTC.

J is TRBJ2-6 and V is TRBV7-6; 8 positions match TRBD1. This CDR3 has 18 amino acids. The germline V gene encodes CDR1 SGHVS and CDR2 FNYEAQ. The ends lost 1 base at V and 4 bases at J; junction bases unmatched: 9. In nucleotides, the CDR3 is TGTGCCAGCAGCTTAGAACCTCAGGGGGCATCAGGGGCCAACGTCCTGACTTTC. Residues: CASSLEPQGASGANVLTF. Full variable domain (outside the CDR3, taken from reference TRBV7-6 and TRBJ2-6): GAGVSQSPRYKVTKRGQDVALRCDPISGHVSLYWYRQALGQGPEFLTYFNYEAQQDKSGLPNDRFSAERPEGSISTLTIQRTEQRDSAMYRCASSLEPQGASGANVLTFGAGSRLTVL.

The chain employs TRBV19 and TRBJ1-1, with TRBD1 as a possible D gene (6 bases). CDR3 length: 14 residues. Germline V gene lookup returns CDR1 LNHDA and CDR2 SQIVND (reference sequence). V lost 6 bases and J lost 0, with 11 bases in between. The CDR3 DNA sequence: TGTGCCAGTAGCTATGGACAGATGAACACTGAAGCTTTCTTT. Residues: CASSYGQMNTEAFF.